The sequence of this T cell receptor (beta chain) was determined in a study of cytomegalovirus exposure and HLA in healthy donors. For the study at large: Drawn from HLA-typed donors, approximately 85 million unique TCRs were held in an early data release.

Note on this clone: The antigen is not known.

The length of the CDR3 is 16 residues. Germline V gene data show CDR1 as SGHAT and CDR2 as FQDESV (reference sequence). J was trimmed by 3 bases and V by 6 bases; bases with no gene match: 8. The PCR made use of 60 Vbeta and 13 Jbeta primers. The protocol was immunoSEQ multiplex PCR, while the TCRdb copy is restricted to in-frame clones and leaves out a portion. The table includes 100,000 to 150,000 clones, around three quarters detected once. Healthy bone marrow donors supplied every sample. Study-wide findings and caveats: Both high specificity and high sensitivity reportedly marked the classifier's diagnosis of cytomegalovirus status.

The material sequenced was PBMCs. The chain joins TRBV11-1 to TRBJ2-2, with TRBD1 matching over 9 bases. This TCR derives from a man in his forties in good health and CMV-seronegative. The CDR3 reads CASSPQGASYTGELFF. DNA for the CDR3: TGTGCCAGCAGTCCACAGGGGGCGTCGTACACCGGGGAGCTGTTTTTT.